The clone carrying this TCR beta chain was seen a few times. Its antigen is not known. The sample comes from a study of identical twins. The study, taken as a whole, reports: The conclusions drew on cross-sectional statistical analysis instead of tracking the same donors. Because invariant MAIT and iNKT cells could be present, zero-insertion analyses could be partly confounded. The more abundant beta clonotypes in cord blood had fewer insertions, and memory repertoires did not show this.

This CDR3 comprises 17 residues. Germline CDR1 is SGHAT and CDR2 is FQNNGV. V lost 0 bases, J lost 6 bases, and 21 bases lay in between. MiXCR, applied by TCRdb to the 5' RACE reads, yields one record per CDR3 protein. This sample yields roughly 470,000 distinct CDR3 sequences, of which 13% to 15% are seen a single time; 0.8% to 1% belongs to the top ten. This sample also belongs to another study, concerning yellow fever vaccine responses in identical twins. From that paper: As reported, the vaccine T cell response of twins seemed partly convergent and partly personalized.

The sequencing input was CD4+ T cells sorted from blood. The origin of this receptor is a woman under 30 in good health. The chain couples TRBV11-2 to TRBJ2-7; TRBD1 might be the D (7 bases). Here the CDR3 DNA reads TGTGCCAGCAGCTTAGATCTTGCGGGGTGGGCAGGGGGCGAGCAGTACTTC. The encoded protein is CASSLDLAGWAGGEQYF. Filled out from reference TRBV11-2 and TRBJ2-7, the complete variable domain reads EAGVAQSPRYKIIEKRQSVAFWCNPISGHATLYWYQQILGQGPKLLIQFQNNGVVDDSQLPKDRFSAERLKGVDSTLKIQPAKLEDSAVYLCASSLDLAGWAGGEQYFGPGTRLTVT.